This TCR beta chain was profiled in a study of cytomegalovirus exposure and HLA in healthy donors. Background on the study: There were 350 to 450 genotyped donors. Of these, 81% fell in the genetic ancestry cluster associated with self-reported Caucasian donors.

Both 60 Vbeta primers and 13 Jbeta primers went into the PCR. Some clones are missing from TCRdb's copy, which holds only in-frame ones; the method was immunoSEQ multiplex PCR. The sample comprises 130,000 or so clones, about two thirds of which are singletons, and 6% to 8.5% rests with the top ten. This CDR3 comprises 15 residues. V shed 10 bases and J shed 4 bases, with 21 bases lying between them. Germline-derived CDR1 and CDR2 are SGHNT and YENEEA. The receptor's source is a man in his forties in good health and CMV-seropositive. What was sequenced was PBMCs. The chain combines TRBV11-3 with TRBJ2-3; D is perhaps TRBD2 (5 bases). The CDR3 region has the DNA TGTGCCAACAGTCCAGGACGGGGATCCCCAGATACGCAGTATTTT. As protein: CANSPGRGSPDTQYF.